These T cell receptor beta chains were read from a single sample in a study of human T cells and chemical hapten exposure. TCRdb re-analysed the RACE reads in MiXCR, keeping a single row per CDR3 protein. In the table there are 330,000 or so distinct CDR3 sequences, about 6% of which are singletons. The material sequenced was whole blood, taken in connection with sensitization to the hapten diphenylcyclopropenone (DPC). These receptors were taken from a woman between 18 and 29 years old with alopecia areata. Some clones in this sample may be carry-over from other donors' samples. Each CDR3 is given with its conserved first and last residue. The D gene is left open where the match is weak. Size tells how often a clone was seen (once, few, many) or the class of an expanded clone, and some rows leave it out.

J	size	D	V	CDR3	DNA
TRBJ1-5	many	.	TRBV12-3/TRBV12-4	CASSYVSNQPQHF	TGTGCCAGCAGTTACGTTAGCAATCAGCCCCAGCATTTT
TRBJ1-2	few	.	TRBV12-3/TRBV12-4	CASSPRGGRDGYTF	TGTGCCAGCAGTCCACGGGGGGGGCGTGATGGCTACACCTTC
TRBJ2-7	many	.	TRBV28	CASSFRSYEQYF	TGTGCCAGCAGTTTTAGGAGCTACGAGCAGTACTTC
TRBJ1-5	many	.	TRBV4-2	CASSQPYSNQPQHF	TGTGCCAGCAGCCAGCCGTATAGCAATCAGCCCCAGCATTTT
TRBJ2-4	many	TRBD1	TRBV20-1	CSARVQTGNIQYF	TGCAGTGCTAGAGTCCAGACAGGGAACATTCAGTACTTC
TRBJ2-7	.	.	TRBV10-3	CAISVGREYGYEQYF	TGTGCCATCAGTGTTGGCAGGGAGTACGGTTACGAGCAGTACTTC
TRBJ2-1	.	.	TRBV5-6	CASSLSVNEQFF	TGTGCCAGCAGCTTGTCGGTCAATGAGCAGTTCTTC
TRBJ1-2	.	TRBD1	TRBV6-1	CASSEMTGGPYGYTF	TGTGCCAGCAGTGAAATGACAGGGGGACCTTATGGCTACACCTTC
TRBJ1-5	.	.	TRBV6-5	CASSLRGGGQPQHF	TGTGCCAGCAGCCTCCGGGGCGGAGGTCAGCCCCAGCATTTT
TRBJ1-4	many	TRBD1	TRBV6-1	CASRGGTGARKLFF	TGTGCCAGCAGAGGAGGGACAGGGGCCAGGAAACTGTTTTTT
TRBJ1-3	.	.	TRBV16	CASSQGLFDSGNTIYF	TGTGCCAGCAGCCAGGGACTTTTCGACTCTGGAAACACCATATATTTT
TRBJ2-3	.	TRBD2	TRBV5-1	CASSLALAGAPDTQYF	TGCGCCAGCAGCTTGGCCCTAGCGGGGGCTCCTGATACGCAGTATTTT
TRBJ1-6	.	TRBD1	TRBV10-3	CAIKGQGSSPLHF	TGTGCCATCAAGGGACAGGGCTCTTCACCCCTCCACTTT
TRBJ1-1	many	.	TRBV5-1	CASSPDGSNTEAFF	TGCGCCAGCAGCCCGGACGGATCAAACACTGAAGCTTTCTTT
TRBJ1-3	many	.	TRBV28	CASSLGGPGNTIYF	TGTGCCAGCAGTTTGGGAGGGCCTGGAAACACCATATATTTT
TRBJ1-1	.	.	TRBV27	CASSPRPRGNTEAFF	TGTGCCAGCAGTCCCCGTCCCCGTGGAAACACTGAAGCTTTCTTT
TRBJ2-2	.	.	TRBV9	CASSVEAGELFF	TGTGCCAGCAGCGTAGAAGCCGGGGAGCTGTTTTTT
TRBJ2-7	many	TRBD1	TRBV6-5	CASSRNRGESYEQYF	TGTGCCAGCAGCCGAAACAGGGGAGAGTCCTACGAGCAGTACTTC
TRBJ2-7	.	TRBD1	TRBV4-3	CASSQDWTGAYEQYF	TGCGCCAGCAGCCAAGATTGGACAGGGGCCTACGAGCAGTACTTC
TRBJ2-1	many	TRBD2	TRBV3-1	CASSLAGPDNEQFF	TGTGCCAGCAGCCTAGCGGGGCCCGACAATGAGCAGTTCTTC
TRBJ2-3	.	.	TRBV11-3	CASSFGSVTATQYF	TGTGCCAGCAGCTTCGGCAGTGTCACTGCTACGCAGTATTTT
TRBJ2-3	few	TRBD2	TRBV3-1	CASSLREVDTQYF	TGTGCCAGCAGCCTCCGGGAGGTAGATACGCAGTATTTT
TRBJ2-7	.	.	TRBV29-1	CSVGERGSYEQYF	TGCAGCGTCGGCGAAAGGGGCTCCTACGAGCAGTACTTC
TRBJ1-6	many	TRBD1	TRBV9	CASSTRDSPYNSPLHF	TGTGCCAGCAGCACCAGGGACAGCCCTTATAATTCACCCCTCCACTTT
TRBJ2-5	many	TRBD2	TRBV6-5	CASSYVGGKTQYF	TGTGCCAGCAGTTATGTGGGGGGGAAGACCCAGTACTTC
TRBJ1-2	many	.	TRBV5-5	CASSLVPETNYGYTF	TGTGCCAGCAGCTTGGTTCCAGAAACTAACTATGGCTACACCTTC
TRBJ2-7	.	TRBD1	TRBV28	CASSPPPGQGAYEQYF	TGTGCCAGCAGTCCACCTCCGGGACAGGGGGCATACGAGCAGTACTTC
TRBJ2-6	few	.	TRBV18	CASSPPGTSGANVLTF	TGTGCCAGCTCACCACCGGGGACCTCTGGGGCCAACGTCCTGACTTTC
TRBJ1-5	few	.	TRBV6-1	CASSEVDQPQHF	TGTGCCAGCAGTGAAGTGGATCAGCCCCAGCATTTT
TRBJ2-1	.	.	TRBV7-2	CASRVSSYNEQFF	TGTGCCAGCAGGGTTAGCTCCTACAATGAGCAGTTCTTC
TRBJ1-1	many	.	TRBV7-6	CASSHRVKGTEAFF	TGTGCCAGCAGCCACAGGGTTAAGGGCACTGAAGCTTTCTTT
TRBJ1-6	.	.	TRBV28	CASSFPPSPGNSPLHF	TGTGCCAGCAGTTTTCCCCCCTCCCCGGGAAATTCACCCCTCCACTTT
TRBJ1-3	.	.	TRBV6-1	CASSPRFDRPSSGNTIYF	TGTGCCAGCAGCCCCCGATTCGACAGACCGAGCTCTGGAAACACCATATATTTT
TRBJ2-5	few	.	TRBV5-1	CASSWYGGRETQYF	TGCGCCAGCAGCTGGTACGGGGGCCGAGAGACCCAGTACTTC
TRBJ2-3	.	TRBD2	TRBV6-1	CASGAGGPSTDTQYF	TGTGCCAGCGGGGCGGGGGGGCCTAGCACAGATACGCAGTATTTT
TRBJ1-3	few	.	TRBV7-2	CAAGRKAGNTIYF	TGTGCCGCCGGAAGGAAAGCTGGAAACACCATATATTTT
TRBJ1-6	many	TRBD1	TRBV7-9	CASGDRGAGSPLHF	TGTGCCAGCGGGGACAGGGGTGCAGGTTCACCCCTCCACTTT
TRBJ1-4	.	.	TRBV5-1	CASSYGRWNEKLFF	TGCGCCAGCAGCTACGGACGGTGGAATGAAAAACTGTTTTTT
TRBJ2-5	.	TRBD2	TRBV3-1	CASSQGLAGGRQETQYF	TGTGCCAGCAGCCAAGGCCTAGCGGGGGGCCGCCAAGAGACCCAGTACTTC
TRBJ2-7	few	TRBD1	TRBV28	CASSRDRARSYEQYF	TGTGCCAGCAGCCGAGACAGGGCCCGCTCCTACGAGCAGTACTTC
TRBJ1-1	many	.	TRBV10-3	CAISGEALNTEAFF	TGTGCCATCAGCGGAGAGGCCCTGAACACTGAAGCTTTCTTT
TRBJ2-1	many	TRBD2	TRBV7-9	CASSAGLAGASVNEQFF	TGTGCCAGCAGCGCCGGACTAGCGGGGGCCTCCGTCAATGAGCAGTTCTTC
TRBJ2-5	.	TRBD2	TRBV7-6	CASSLVGSGGFEETQYF	TGTGCCAGCAGCTTAGTCGGTAGCGGGGGGTTCGAGGAGACCCAGTACTTC
TRBJ2-7	.	.	TRBV6-5	CASSRRGLSGYEQYF	TGTGCCAGCAGTAGACGTGGATTGAGCGGTTACGAGCAGTACTTC
TRBJ2-2	many	.	TRBV7-3	CASSLRGHLTGELFF	TGTGCCAGCAGCTTAAGGGGACACCTAACCGGGGAGCTGTTTTTT
TRBJ1-3	few	TRBD1	TRBV20-1	CSARDPQGVISGNTIYF	TGCAGTGCTAGAGATCCGCAGGGGGTAATCTCTGGAAACACCATATATTTT
TRBJ2-3	many	.	TRBV24-1	CASNPRHPSTDTQYF	TGTGCCTCTAACCCGAGACATCCCTCCACAGATACGCAGTATTTT
TRBJ2-2	.	TRBD1	TRBV28	CASSIGGTNTGELFF	TGTGCCAGCAGCATAGGGGGCACGAACACCGGGGAGCTGTTTTTT
TRBJ2-3	.	TRBD2	TRBV6-1	CASSEALKLAGAASTDTQYF	TGTGCCAGCAGTGAAGCGCTGAAACTAGCGGGGGCGGCTAGCACAGATACGCAGTATTTT
TRBJ2-1	.	.	TRBV20-1	CSARDLWTGRNEQFF	TGCAGTGCTAGAGATCTGTGGACCGGTCGCAATGAGCAGTTCTTC
TRBJ1-5	few	.	TRBV5-1	CASSLDPSESSNQPQHF	TGCGCCAGCAGCTTGGACCCCTCAGAGAGTAGCAATCAGCCCCAGCATTTT